The clone carrying this T cell receptor (beta chain) occurred a few times. Its antigen remains unknown. Germline loops: CDR1 SGHTA, CDR2 FQGNSA. V lost 6 bases and J lost 3, with 15 bases in between. The CDR3 covers 15 residues. Generation of TCR cDNA used 5'RACE template switching (which added a universal primer site and UMIs). Each CDR3 protein gets one entry after TCRdb re-called the 5' RACE reads with MiXCR. The profile shows 510,000 or so distinct CDR3 sequences, 15% to 20% of them singletons. These data belong to a study of T cells after yellow fever vaccination. About the research overall: Preparation of fractions with low cell numbers was performed using SMART-Seq v4 Ultra Low Input. Study results and limitations: The booster saw the reappearance of most primary-vaccination clones (nearly 98% CD4, around 90% CD8).

The sequenced sample was PBMCs, obtained 15 days after the yellow fever booster vaccination. The chain has TRBV7-2 and TRBJ2-1; D ambiguous. The origin of this receptor is a man in his thirties or forties who received the YFV17D yellow fever vaccine. The CDR3 is CASRPGVKHYNEQFF. DNA for the CDR3: TGTGCCAGCAGACCCGGCGTAAAGCACTACAATGAGCAGTTCTTC. The whole variable domain, remainder taken from reference TRBV7-2 and TRBJ2-1, is GAGVSQSPSNKVTEKGKDVELRCDPISGHTALYWYRQSLGQGLEFLIYFQGNSAPDKSGLPSDRFSAERTGGSVSTLTIQRTQQEDSAVYLCASRPGVKHYNEQFFGPGTRLTVL.